Listed below are T cell receptor beta chains from one sample, sequenced in a study of blood T cell repertoires in COVID-19. Profiling relied on immunoSEQ multiplex PCR, and the TCRdb table lists in-frame clones only, not all of them. This sample has about 180,000 clones, with 65% to 90% found just once. The sequencing input was peripheral blood. These receptors were obtained from a human donor in a cohort sampled during active COVID-19. The CDR3 runs from the conserved cysteine through the conserved F or W. The order of the fields is D gene, J gene, V gene, clone size, CDR3 protein, CDR3 DNA. D genes are given only for firm matches. Not all rows give a size; the values are once, few, many and, for expanded clones, a class.

NA	TRBJ2-7	TRBV6-6	NA	CASSYSSVDRMYEQYF	TGTGCCAGCAGTTACTCTTCGGTCGACAGGATGTACGAGCAGTACTTC
NA	TRBJ1-2	TRBV6-2/TRBV6-3	NA	CASSYAGALNYGYTF	TGTGCCAGCAGTTACGCAGGGGCGCTAAACTATGGCTACACCTTC
TRBD1	TRBJ1-5	TRBV6-1	NA	CASSEDRGSPQHF	TGTGCCAGCAGTGAAGACAGGGGATCGCCCCAGCATTTT
NA	TRBJ1-1	TRBV5-1	NA	CASSTQGLNTEAFF	TGCGCCAGCAGCACACAGGGTCTGAACACTGAAGCTTTCTTT
NA	TRBJ1-1	TRBV21-1	NA	CASSKVAAGASKNTEAFF	NA
TRBD1	TRBJ2-7	TRBV5-6	NA	CASSIRDRAYEQYF	TGTGCCAGCAGCATACGGGACAGGGCCTACGAGCAGTACTTC
NA	TRBJ1-1	TRBV2	NA	CASRQGTLSNTEAFF	TGTGCCAGCAGGCAGGGGACATTGAGTAACACTGAAGCTTTCTTT
TRBD1	TRBJ2-7	TRBV29-1	NA	CSVSTGTAGGYEQYF	TGCAGCGTTTCGACCGGGACAGCTGGTGGTTACGAGCAGTACTTC
NA	TRBJ2-7	TRBV6-2/TRBV6-3	NA	CASSSHSYEQYF	TGTGCCAGCAGTTCCCACTCCTACGAGCAGTACTTC
NA	TRBJ2-5	TRBV6-1	once	CASSEAIGGKTQYF	TGTGCCAGCAGTGAAGCGATCGGGGGAAAGACCCAGTACTTC
TRBD2	TRBJ2-3	TRBV7-9	NA	CASSLPLAPDTQYF	TGTGCCAGCAGCCTACCACTAGCGCCAGATACGCAGTATTTT
NA	TRBJ1-2	TRBV18	NA	CASSPSPQNYGYTF	TGTGCCAGCTCACCAAGTCCCCAGAACTATGGCTACACCTTC
TRBD1	TRBJ2-5	TRBV28	once	CASRGPAQGEETQYF	TGTGCCAGCAGAGGCCCCGCGCAGGGGGAGGAGACCCAGTACTTC
NA	TRBJ2-3	TRBV27	NA	CASSLYTGRTDTQYF	TGTGCCAGCAGTTTATATACAGGTCGCACAGATACGCAGTATTTT
TRBD1	TRBJ1-5	TRBV28	NA	CASSKRQGTVQPQHF	TGTGCCAGCAGCAAAAGACAGGGGACGGTTCAGCCCCAGCATTTT
NA	TRBJ2-7	TRBV7-8	NA	CASSPRGSYEQYF	TGTGCCAGCAGCCCCAGAGGTAGCTACGAGCAGTACTTC
TRBD1	TRBJ2-2	TRBV7-8	NA	CASSLQGVNTGELFF	TGTGCCAGCAGCTTACAGGGGGTGAACACCGGGGAGCTGTTTTTT
TRBD2	TRBJ2-1	TRBV2	NA	CASSDEGWTSPQFF	TGTGCCAGCAGTGATGAGGGGTGGACTAGTCCGCAGTTCTTC
TRBD2	TRBJ2-3	TRBV9	NA	CASSVAPSGGPDTQYF	TGTGCCAGCAGCGTAGCCCCCAGCGGGGGCCCAGATACGCAGTATTTT
TRBD1	TRBJ1-5	TRBV10-3	NA	CAISKDRDNQPQHF	TGTGCCATCTCCAAAGACAGGGACAATCAGCCCCAGCATTTT
NA	TRBJ1-2	TRBV7-9	NA	CASLSEGANYGYTF	TGTGCCAGCCTCTCAGAGGGTGCTAACTATGGCTACACCTTC
NA	TRBJ1-1	TRBV27	NA	CASSLGDYDTEAFF	TGTGCCAGCAGTCTAGGCGATTACGACACTGAAGCTTTCTTT
TRBD1	TRBJ2-7	TRBV19	NA	CASRPDRTYEQYF	TGTGCCAGTAGACCGGACAGGACCTACGAGCAGTACTTC
NA	TRBJ2-7	TRBV12-3/TRBV12-4	NA	CASILSGTYEQYF	TGTGCCAGCATCCTAAGCGGTACCTACGAGCAGTACTTC
TRBD1	TRBJ1-1	TRBV5-1	NA	CASSTGQGNTEAFF	TGCGCCAGCAGCACAGGACAGGGGAACACTGAAGCTTTCTTT
NA	TRBJ1-1	TRBV6-4	NA	CASSGEGGSTEAFF	TGTGCCAGCAGTGGGGAGGGGGGATCCACTGAAGCTTTCTTT
TRBD1	TRBJ2-1	TRBV29-1	NA	CSVEGTGFNEQFF	TGCAGCGTTGAGGGGACAGGGTTCAATGAGCAGTTCTTC
TRBD2	TRBJ2-7	TRBV6-2/TRBV6-3	NA	CASSPSGPYEQYF	TGTGCCAGCAGCCCTAGCGGACCCTACGAGCAGTACTTC
NA	TRBJ1-2	TRBV4-1	NA	CASSQDSQGLNYGYTF	TGCGCCAGCAGCCAAGATAGCCAGGGGCTTAACTATGGCTACACCTTC
NA	TRBJ2-7	TRBV5-4	NA	CASSLSQGGDKQYF	TGTGCCAGCAGCTTGAGCCAGGGTGGAGATAAGCAGTACTTC
NA	TRBJ2-3	TRBV6-4	NA	CASKERGSTDTQYF	TGTGCCAGCAAAGAGAGGGGGTCCACAGATACGCAGTATTTT
NA	TRBJ1-1	TRBV29-1	NA	CSVDPGGATEAFF	TGCAGCGTTGACCCGGGGGGGGCGACTGAAGCTTTCTTT
NA	TRBJ1-6	TRBV6-2/TRBV6-3	NA	CASSLPPGSPLHF	TGTGCCAGCAGCCTCCCACCGGGATCACCCCTCCACTTT
NA	TRBJ1-1	TRBV14	NA	CASSQDSIQGNTEAFF	TGTGCCAGCAGCCAAGATAGCATACAGGGGAACACTGAAGCTTTCTTT
NA	TRBJ1-6	TRBV5-6	NA	CASSKRDQHMSSYNSPLHF	TGTGCCAGCAGCAAACGGGATCAACACATGAGCTCCTATAATTCACCCCTCCACTTT
TRBD2	TRBJ2-3	TRBV5-1	few	CASSLGTRITDTQYF	TGCGCCAGCAGCTTGGGGACTAGGATCACAGATACGCAGTATTTT